Below are 31 T cell receptor beta chains sequenced from a single sample in a study of prognosis after radiotherapy for stage I lung cancer (dated by TCRdb to the early 2020s). This sample was sequenced with an Illumina HiSeq 3000. Two rounds of multiplex PCR on genomic DNA were used to amplify the TCR beta CDR3 region. In the first round of PCR, primers specific to each TRBV and TRBJ gene were used, and the primer sequences are filed in Chinese patent CN105087789A. TCRdb trimmed the raw reads at Q25, called clones with MiXCR and kept productive beta chains. Each CDR3 protein gets just one entry, which takes the most common genes and DNA from the rows behind it. Within this sample are approximately 26,000 distinct CDR3 sequences, with 40% of them counted one time only. The ten largest clones capture roughly 21% of the sample. Sequenced material: PBMCs, taken before or after stereotactic body radiation therapy (not recorded which). The receptor set was obtained from a donor older than 45 with non-small cell lung cancer.

The chain has TRBV6-4 and TRBJ2-3, with 14 bases that match TRBD2. Germline V gene sequence: CDR1 MRHNA, CDR2 SNTAGT. V was pared by 10 bases and J by 7 bases, with 13 bases of the junction left unmatched. The CDR3 sequence is 16 residues long. The CDR3 DNA follows: TGTGCCACCGACCGGGGACTAGCGGGAGACTCCCATACGCAGTATTTT. Encoded protein: CATDRGLAGDSHTQYF.

This clonotype was recorded many times. V and J are TRBV20-1 and TRBJ2-7, with TRBD2 matching over 8 bases. Per germline, CDR1 DFQATT and CDR2 SNEGSKA (reference sequence). The CDR3 has 15 amino acids. Trimming took 6 bases from V and 1 from J; bases not matched to a gene: 11. The CDR3 coding sequence is TGCAGTGCCAAACCGTTTCGGGAGGGGTCCTACGAGCAGTACTTC. Translating it yields CSAKPFREGSYEQYF.

This clonotype was seen a handful of times. The rearrangement uses TRBV24-1 and TRBJ2-7; possible D gene TRBD1, 6 bases. Per the germline V gene, CDR1 is KGHDR and CDR2 is SFDVKD. Trimming removed 4 bases from V and 3 bases from J, with 15 bases in between. This CDR3 has 15 residues. The CDR3 bases are TGTGCCACCAGTGAAGGGGGAGACAGGAGCTACGAGCAGTACTTC. Translating it yields CATSEGGDRSYEQYF.

The genes are TRBV2 and TRBJ2-7, with D perhaps TRBD2 (6 bases). The CDR3 spans 17 residues. The V end lost 3 bases, the J end lost 6 bases, and 24 bases lay between the germline ends. The germline CDR1 and CDR2 sequences are SNHLY and FYNNEI. The CDR3 sequence is CASSEVLGRCSGGEQYF. The DNA for the CDR3 is TGTGCCAGCAGTGAGGTCTTGGGGAGGTGCAGCGGAGGCGAGCAGTACTTC.

This clonotype has ten or more counts. The chain combines TRBV30 with TRBJ1-5, with a weak D call TRBD1 (6 bases). Trimming removed 5 bases at V and 2 bases at J, with 13 bases between. This CDR3 comprises 14 residues. Per germline, CDR1 GTSNPN and CDR2 SVGIG (reference sequence). This chain's CDR3 is CAWCPGVGNQPQHF. The CDR3 nucleotides read TGTGCCTGGTGTCCAGGGGTGGGCAATCAGCCCCAGCATTTT.

The chain uses TRBV6-2 or TRBV6-3 and TRBJ2-1; D unresolved. The germline V gene encodes CDR1 MNHEY and CDR2 SVGEGT. V lost 1 base and J lost 1, with 11 bases in between. CDR3 length: 16 amino acids. In DNA, the CDR3 is TGTGCCAGCAGTTACTTGCTGCCGGTATCCTACAATGAGCAGTTCTTC. Amino acid sequence: CASSYLLPVSYNEQFF.

Notes on this clonotype: A far larger clone lies a single base away; this is likely a read error. The V call is TRBV27, the J call TRBJ2-1; D gene uncertain. This CDR3 region has 13 residues. Trimming cost V 6 bases and J 10 bases, with 16 bases left between them. Germline-derived CDR1 and CDR2 are MNHEY and SMNVEV (reference sequence). CDR3 coding DNA: TGTGCCAGCAGGAAGGCCCTTTGGTACGAGCAGTTCTTC. It codes for CASRKALWYEQFF.

The V and J genes are TRBV28 and TRBJ2-3; possibly TRBD1 for D (6 bases). Trimming shortened V by 7 bases and J by 6 bases, and 20 bases separated the two germline ends. This CDR3 spans 15 amino acids. CDR1 is MDHEN, CDR2 SYDVKM, per germline. CDR3 sequence reads: CASIKQGAWGDTQYF. CDR3 DNA: TGTGCCAGCATTAAACAGGGCGCGTGGGGGGATACGCAGTATTTT.

Worth noting for this clonotype: A junction boundary mismatches the germline segment, possibly from a read error. This chain uses TRBV6-2 or TRBV6-3 with TRBJ2-7; TRBD2 matches 9 bases. Per the germline V gene, CDR1 is MNHEY and CDR2 is SVGEGT. The CDR3 has 14 residues. CDR3 sequence: CASIGGLARYEHYF. CDR3 in DNA: TGTGCCAGCATTGGGGGACTAGCTCGGTACGAGCATTACTTC.

There are many counts of this clonotype. V is TRBV4-1 and J is TRBJ2-2, with 12 bases matching TRBD2. J gave up 3 bases and V 1 base, and 12 bases lay outside the gene matches. Per the germline V gene, CDR1 is MGHRA and CDR2 is YSYEKL. The CDR3 has 20 residues. The CDR3 loop is CASSQGGPGLAGLYTGELFF. In DNA, the CDR3 is TGCGCCAGCAGCCAAGGGGGACCTGGACTAGCGGGATTGTACACCGGGGAGCTGTTTTTT.

This clonotype came up many times. V usage is TRBV5-4 and J usage is TRBJ2-7; possibly TRBD2 for D (5 bases). Trimming stripped 2 bases from V and 4 bases from J, with 10 bases between. This CDR3 has 13 amino acids. In germline, CDR1 is SGHNT, CDR2 YYREEE (reference sequence). The CDR3 sequence is CASSLRDSYEQYF. CDR3 DNA sequence: TGTGCCAGCAGCTTACGGGATTCTTACGAGCAGTACTTC.

This clonotype was detected many times. V gene TRBV20-1 combines with J gene TRBJ2-5, with TRBD2 as a possible D gene (5 bases). The CDR3 sequence is 15 residues long. V dropped 0 bases and J dropped 0 bases, with 11 bases sitting between them. Germline V gene lookup returns CDR1 DFQATT and CDR2 SNEGSKA (reference sequence). CDR3 coding DNA: TGCAGTGCTAGAGATCCAGCGGCAGACCAAGAGACCCAGTACTTC. This sequence encodes CSARDPAADQETQYF.

The chain joins TRBV7-2 to TRBJ2-2; D not certain. Germline CDR1 is SGHTA and CDR2 is FQGNSA. V was trimmed by 2 bases and J by 5 bases, leaving 12 bases between them. The CDR3 has 15 residues. The CDR3 spells CASSLYLSSTGELFF. The CDR3 DNA reads as TGTGCCAGCAGCTTATATCTTAGCTCGACCGGGGAGCTGTTTTTT.

This clonotype was seen a handful of times. The chain employs TRBV6-2 or TRBV6-3 and TRBJ2-2; D not certain. The CDR3 has 16 amino acids. Germline V CDR1 and CDR2: MNHEY, SVGEGT. V gave up 5 bases and J gave up 4 bases, with 17 bases separating them. The CDR3 bases are TGTGCCAGCAGTGAAAACCCAGGCCGGGCCACCGGGGAGCTGTTTTTT. It is translated as CASSENPGRATGELFF.

In this sample, this clonotype turned up many times. V is TRBV9 and J is TRBJ2-1, with D possibly being TRBD2 (5 bases). CDR1 is SGDLS and CDR2 is YYNGEE in the germline V gene. The V end lost 7 bases, the J end lost 6 bases, and 11 bases lay between the germline ends. The CDR3 totals 12 residues. CDR3 protein: CASGVATNEQFF. The CDR3 nucleotides are TGTGCCAGCGGAGTAGCGACCAATGAGCAGTTCTTC.

This clonotype was seen at least ten times. V gene TRBV13 combines with J gene TRBJ1-1, with TRBD1 matching over 7 bases. The CDR3 consists of 15 residues. J was trimmed by 2 bases and V by 5 bases; bases with no gene match: 8. The germline CDR1 and CDR2 sequences are PRHDT and FYEKMQ (reference sequence). This CDR3 reads CASSPRTGPNTEAFF. The CDR3 DNA sequence: TGTGCCAGCAGCCCCAGGACAGGCCCAAACACTGAAGCTTTCTTT.

This clonotype was counted ten times or more. This chain uses TRBV6-1 with TRBJ2-1, with D uncertain. The CDR3 length is 14 residues. V lost 5 bases and J lost 8, with 16 bases in between. Looked up from germline, CDR1 is MNHNS and CDR2 is SASEGT. CDR3 nucleotides: TGTGCCAGCAGTCCCCCCGGGCCCCGGTATGAGCAGTTCTTC. This encodes CASSPPGPRYEQFF.

The V gene is TRBV12-3 or TRBV12-4, the J gene TRBJ2-1, with 13 bases aligning to TRBD2. This CDR3 is built from 17 residues. After removal of 2 bases from V and 6 bases from J, the junction contained 7 bases not matched to a gene. The chain's CDR3 is CASSLLSGLAGSNEQFF. The CDR3 DNA reads as TGTGCCAGCAGTTTACTATCGGGACTAGCGGGGTCCAATGAGCAGTTCTTC.

In regard to this clonotype: This is likely a read error, given that the CDR3 carries no conserved phenylalanine or tryptophan at its end. The V and J genes are TRBV27 and TRBJ1-5, with a possible D match to TRBD1 (6 bases). From germline, CDR1 is MNHEY and CDR2 SMNVEV (reference sequence). The CDR3 contains 18 residues. CDR3 residues: CASILYTPQGRVNQPQHS. CDR3 nucleotide sequence: TGTGCCAGCATTTTATACACCCCACAGGGAAGGGTTAATCAGCCCCAGCATTCT.

This clonotype was counted at least ten times. This chain uses TRBV5-1 with TRBJ1-1; no clear D gene. Trimming took off 0 bases at V and 5 bases at J, with 11 bases between the two ends. CDR3 length: 14 amino acids. CDR1 is SGHRS and CDR2 is YFSETQ in the germline V gene. The CDR3 loop reads CASSLGRSRTEAFF. CDR3 DNA sequence: TGCGCCAGCAGCTTGGGACGGAGTCGGACTGAAGCTTTCTTT.

The rearrangement uses TRBV12-3 or TRBV12-4 and TRBJ2-1; the D gene is possibly TRBD2 (7 bases). The V gene lost 4 bases and the J gene lost 0 bases, with 10 bases spanning the gap. The CDR3 length is 15 residues. The CDR3 here is CASSWGGRSYNEQFF. The DNA for the CDR3 is TGTGCCAGCAGTTGGGGGGGCCGCTCCTACAATGAGCAGTTCTTC.

This clonotype was counted many times. The chain couples TRBV5-6 to TRBJ2-7; TRBD2 aligns across 9 bases. CDR1 SGHDT and CDR2 YYEEEE come from the germline V gene. The CDR3 extends over 18 amino acids. Trimming at V came to 4 bases and at J to 2 bases, leaving 16 bases not matched to a gene. The CDR3 here is CASSPRQLAGLLTYEQYF. CDR3 coding DNA: TGTGCCAGCAGCCCCCGGCAGCTAGCGGGACTTCTCACCTACGAGCAGTACTTC.

To note about this clonotype: This sequence is one base from a far larger clone and is likely a read error. The chain is built from TRBV6-1 and TRBJ2-3, with 7 bases identical to TRBD2. CDR3 size: 15 residues. Germline-derived CDR1 and CDR2 are MNHNS and SASEGT. The CDR3 is CVSSYLAEAGDTQYF. CDR3 bases: TGTGTCAGCAGTTACCTAGCGGAAGCGGGAGATACGCAGTATTTT.

This clonotype was detected only a few times. V gene TRBV28 combines with J gene TRBJ1-1; unclear D gene. Germline V CDR1 and CDR2: MDHEN, SYDVKM. V lost 7 bases to trimming and J lost 1 base, with 7 bases between them. The CDR3 extends over 12 amino acids. In nucleotides, the CDR3 is TGTGCCAGCAACCCCCAGAACACTGAAGCTTTCTTT. Amino acids: CASNPQNTEAFF.

This clonotype counts as medium-sized. V and J are TRBV7-6 and TRBJ2-7, with 7 bases identical to TRBD2. Trimming cost V 4 bases and J 2 bases; bases outside gene matches: 8. The length of the CDR3 is 15 residues. Germline values: CDR1 SGHVS, CDR2 FNYEAQ. The CDR3 is CASSSGGTGAYEQYF. The CDR3, as DNA: TGTGCCAGCAGCTCCGGGGGGACGGGAGCCTACGAGCAGTACTTC.

A word on this clonotype: A junction end diverges from the germline sequence, so it may reflect a read error. The chain links TRBV12-3 or TRBV12-4 to TRBJ1-2, with D maybe TRBD1 (6 bases). This CDR3 has 15 residues. CDR3 protein: CVSSPSGVRRGGYTF. The CDR3 DNA sequence: TGTGTCAGCAGTCCTTCAGGGGTCCGACGAGGGGGCTACACCTTC.

The chain carries TRBV13 and TRBJ1-2, with a weak D call TRBD1 (5 bases). V lost 5 bases, J lost 6 bases, and 22 bases lay in between. This CDR3 has 16 amino acids. CDR1 is PRHDT and CDR2 is FYEKMQ in the germline V gene (reference sequence). CDR3 in DNA: TGTGCCAGCAGCCCACTATGTTTGGAGGGGAGAAATGGCTACACCTTC. Translated: CASSPLCLEGRNGYTF.

The chain uses TRBV12-3 or TRBV12-4 and TRBJ2-3; the match to TRBD2 covers 10 bases. The junction had 10 bases not matched to a gene; V was cut back by 5 bases and J by 8 bases. The CDR3 totals 15 residues. In DNA form, the CDR3 reads TGTGCCAGCAGTCCGCGTACTAGCGGGATTCCTACGCAGTATTTT. Residues: CASSPRTSGIPTQYF.

The gene calls are TRBV2 and TRBJ1-5; TRBD1 matches at 7 bases. The CDR3 extends over 16 amino acids. CDR1 is SNHLY, CDR2 FYNNEI, per germline. With 8 bases clipped from V and 3 bases from J, the junction kept 13 bases outside the gene matches. Here the CDR3 reads CASCLVTTGNNQPQHF. CDR3 nucleotides: TGTGCCAGCTGTCTCGTCACGACAGGGAACAATCAGCCCCAGCATTTT.

This clonotype came up many times. The chain links TRBV28 to TRBJ1-2; 10 bases are a match to TRBD1. CDR1 MDHEN and CDR2 SYDVKM come from the germline V gene. This CDR3 spans 16 amino acids. The ends lost 6 bases at V and 4 bases at J; junction bases unmatched: 11. The CDR3 sequence is CASRSPGTGDAYGYTF. The CDR3 nucleotides read TGTGCCAGCAGATCGCCCGGGACAGGGGATGCCTATGGCTACACCTTC.

This clonotype came up many times. This chain joins TRBV4-1 and TRBJ2-1; 11 nucleotides agree with TRBD2. Germline CDR1 is MGHRA and CDR2 is YSYEKL. This CDR3 region has 20 residues. The ends lost 3 bases at V and 1 base at J; junction bases unmatched: 14. The CDR3 bases are TGCGCCAGCAGCCACAGCCGGGACAGGACTAGCGGGCATTCCTACAATGAGCAGTTCTTC. This sequence encodes CASSHSRDRTSGHSYNEQFF.